These 28 T cell receptor beta chains were all obtained from the same sample, sequenced in a study of cytomegalovirus exposure and HLA in healthy donors. The PCR employed 60 Vbeta primers together with 13 Jbeta primers. Produced via immunoSEQ multiplex PCR; TCRdb's table is partial and in-frame only. There are around 100,000 clones in the sample, with just under 3.5% held by the top ten. Sequenced: PBMCs. Receptor source: a woman in her twenties or thirties in good health and CMV-seronegative.

The chain is built from TRBV30 and TRBJ2-7, with D tentatively TRBD1 (7 bases). Germline V lookup: CDR1 GTSNPN, CDR2 SVGIG (reference sequence). This CDR3 has 14 amino acids. The V and J ends lost 0 bases and 3 bases respectively, with 12 bases between them. The CDR3 bases are TGTGCCTGGAGTGTAGGGCAGGGGGGCTACGAGCAGTACTTC. Protein product: CAWSVGQGGYEQYF.

About this clone itself: The junction and the germline gene differ at one end; a read error may be behind it. The V gene is TRBV18, the J gene TRBJ2-5, with a tentative D call TRBD2 (5 bases). The CDR3 spans 14 residues. Germline V gives CDR1 KGHSH, CDR2 LQKENI. CDR3 loop: CASSPAGIEENQYF. The CDR3 DNA is TGTGCCAGCTCACCAGCCGGGATAGAAGAGAACCAGTACTTC.

This rearrangement joins TRBV27 to TRBJ2-7, with TRBD1 identical over 8 bases. This CDR3 spans 16 amino acids. Germline assignment: CDR1 MNHEY and CDR2 SMNVEV (reference sequence). The V and J ends lost 0 bases and 3 bases, in that order; junction bases with no gene match: 7. CDR3: CASSLSGTGKFYEQYF. The CDR3 region has the DNA TGTGCCAGCAGTTTATCTGGGACAGGAAAGTTCTACGAGCAGTACTTC.

The chain employs TRBV28 and TRBJ2-7; 11 bases match TRBD2. Germline CDR1 and CDR2: MDHEN and SYDVKM. The J segment lost 4 bases and the V segment lost 5 bases, leaving 10 bases of the junction unmatched. This CDR3 region has 16 residues. The CDR3 DNA reads as TGTGCCAGCAGTATCGCCCTAGCGGGGGGCGGGTACGAGCAGTACTTC. Residues: CASSIALAGGGYEQYF.

The CDR3 is CASSTRGNGNTIYF. In nucleotides, the CDR3 is TGTGCCAGCAGCACGAGGGGGAATGGAAACACCATATATTTT. This chain uses TRBV28 with TRBJ1-3, with D perhaps matching TRBD1 (6 bases). Trimming removed 6 bases at V and 3 bases at J, with 12 bases between. CDR1 MDHEN and CDR2 SYDVKM come from the germline V gene. The CDR3 runs to 14 residues.

The chain uses TRBV7-8 and TRBJ1-2, with TRBD1 identical over 10 bases. Germline V gene lookup returns CDR1 SGHVS and CDR2 FQNEAQ. Trimming cost V 5 bases and J 6 bases; bases outside gene matches: 3. The CDR3 spans 13 residues. The CDR3 DNA sequence: TGTGCCAGCAGCCGGGACAGGGGAAATGGCTACACCTTC. It codes for CASSRDRGNGYTF. Supplemented by reference TRBV7-8 and TRBJ1-2, the full variable domain reads GAGVSQSPRYKVAKRGQDVALRCDPISGHVSLFWYQQALGQGPEFLTYFQNEAQLDKSGLPSDRFFAERPEGSVSTLKIQRTQQEDSAVYLCASSRDRGNGYTFGSGTRLTVV.

The V call is TRBV5-1, the J call TRBJ2-1; 9 bases align to TRBD2. The CDR3 has 14 residues. V was pared by 3 bases and J by 7 bases, with 5 bases of the junction left unmatched. CDR1 is SGHRS and CDR2 is YFSETQ in the germline V gene. Here the CDR3 DNA reads TGCGCCAGCAGCTCGGGACTAGCCTTTAATGAGCAGTTCTTC. It is translated as CASSSGLAFNEQFF.

CDR3 region: CASSFRDRGAGELFF. The CDR3 bases are TGCGCCAGCAGTTTCCGGGACAGGGGTGCCGGGGAGCTGTTTTTT. The genes are TRBV10-1 and TRBJ2-2, with 10 bases fitting TRBD1. The V segment lost 5 bases and the J segment 6 bases; nucleotides outside the gene matches: 6. Germline CDR1 and CDR2: WNHNN and SYGVQD (reference sequence). The CDR3 is made up of 15 amino acids.

The chain couples TRBV27 to TRBJ2-3; D gene ambiguous. V shed 6 bases and J shed 4 bases, with 11 bases lying between them. CDR1 MNHEY and CDR2 SMNVEV come from the germline V gene (reference sequence). The CDR3 is made up of 13 amino acids. As DNA, the CDR3 is TGTGCCAGCAGATACAAGAGGTCAGATACGCAGTATTTT. Its translation: CASRYKRSDTQYF.

The rearrangement links TRBV11-2 to TRBJ1-5; 7 bases are shared with TRBD1. Looked up from germline, CDR1 is SGHAT and CDR2 is FQNNGV. This CDR3 is built from 15 residues. The trim removed 2 bases at V and 2 bases at J, leaving 3 bases unmatched. Here the CDR3 DNA reads TGTGCCAGCAGCTTAAATACAGGGGGCAATCAGCCCCAGCATTTT. It translates to CASSLNTGGNQPQHF.

V and J are TRBV7-9 and TRBJ2-5; TRBD2 matches at 10 bases. The CDR3 spans 15 residues. Germline V gives CDR1 SEHNR, CDR2 FQNEAQ (reference sequence). Trimming cost V 5 bases and J 3 bases; bases outside gene matches: 6. CDR3 amino acids: CASSISSGGEETQYF. CDR3 in DNA: TGTGCCAGCAGCATTTCTAGCGGGGGTGAAGAGACCCAGTACTTC.

V and J are TRBV27 and TRBJ2-1; D might be TRBD2 (6 bases). The germline V gene encodes CDR1 MNHEY and CDR2 SMNVEV (reference sequence). V was pared by 4 bases and J by 9 bases, with 7 bases between. CDR3 length equals 11 residues. Written as DNA, the CDR3 is TGTGCCAGCAGTTACGGGGGTGAGCAGTTCTTC. Translation: CASSYGGEQFF.

The chain joins TRBV28 to TRBJ1-1; 9 nucleotides line up with TRBD1. The CDR3 is made up of 17 amino acids. V gave up 6 bases and J gave up 8 bases; unmatched junction bases: 19. Germline V gene sequence: CDR1 MDHEN, CDR2 SYDVKM. The CDR3 nucleotides are TGTGCCAGCAGCCTAACCCCAACGACAGGGGGAGTTCGAGAAGCTTTCTTT. This translates into CASSLTPTTGGVREAFF.

This chain uses TRBV7-9 with TRBJ2-1; 11 bases are shared with TRBD2. Germline assignment: CDR1 SEHNR and CDR2 FQNEAQ (reference sequence). The CDR3 has 17 residues. The ends lost 6 bases at V and 4 bases at J; junction bases unmatched: 11. In DNA form, the CDR3 reads TGTGCCAGCAGGACCGGGACTAGCGGAGCCCCTTACAATGAGCAGTTCTTC. Amino acids: CASRTGTSGAPYNEQFF.

The rearrangement joins TRBV6-6 to TRBJ1-1; no firm D call. In germline, CDR1 is MNHNY, CDR2 SVGAGI (reference sequence). CDR3 size: 13 residues. The ends were cut back, 7 bases at V and 3 bases at J, with 12 bases in the middle. This CDR3 reads CASTHTRDTEAFF. DNA of the CDR3: TGTGCCAGCACTCATACCCGGGACACTGAAGCTTTCTTT.

This chain uses TRBV19 with TRBJ2-2; D remains ambiguous. Germline V CDR1 and CDR2: LNHDA, SQIVND (reference sequence). V lost 4 bases to trimming and J lost 4 bases, with 13 bases between them. CDR3 size: 15 residues. This CDR3 is CASSSSRRGTGELFF. The CDR3 DNA follows: TGTGCCAGTAGTAGCAGCCGGCGAGGCACCGGGGAGCTGTTTTTT.

Concerning this clone itself: The same CDR3 arises from other DNA sequences in this sample as well. This chain links TRBV19 with TRBJ2-1; 7 nucleotides match TRBD2. Germline V gives CDR1 LNHDA, CDR2 SQIVND (reference sequence). Trimming took 7 bases from V and 6 from J; bases not matched to a gene: 12. CDR3 length: 15 residues. CDR3 in DNA: TGTGCCAGTAACACACCGGGACTAACCCCCAATGAGCAGTTCTTC. Translating it yields CASNTPGLTPNEQFF.

The V and J genes are TRBV6-4 and TRBJ2-1; 7 nucleotides agree with TRBD2. V was clipped by 4 bases and J by 9 bases; unmatched bases: 6. The CDR3 length is 13 residues. Looked up from germline, CDR1 is MRHNA and CDR2 is SNTAGT. The CDR3 region is CASSAMTGGEQFF. The DNA for the CDR3 is TGTGCCAGCAGTGCCATGACGGGGGGTGAGCAGTTCTTC.

V gene TRBV6-4 combines with J gene TRBJ1-1; 7 nucleotides agree with TRBD1. The V gene end was trimmed by 6 bases and the J gene end by 2 bases; junction bases not matched to a gene: 6. This CDR3 has 14 residues. Per the germline V gene, CDR1 is MRHNA and CDR2 is SNTAGT. The CDR3 sequence: CASRGTESNTEAFF. The CDR3 DNA reads as TGTGCCAGCAGGGGGACAGAGTCAAACACTGAAGCTTTCTTT.

The rearrangement uses TRBV30 and TRBJ1-3; 7 bases are shared with TRBD1. The J segment lost 0 bases and the V segment lost 4 bases, leaving 9 bases of the junction unmatched. The germline gives CDR1 GTSNPN, CDR2 SVGIG (reference sequence). The CDR3 totals 16 residues. In DNA, the CDR3 is TGTGCCTGGACGCTGGGGACAGCCATCTCTGGAAACACCATATATTTT. Protein: CAWTLGTAISGNTIYF. The full variable domain, completed using reference TRBV30 and TRBJ1-3, is SQTIHQWPATLVQPVGSPLSLECTVEGTSNPNLYWYRQAAGRGLQLLFYSVGIGQISSEVPQNLSASRPQDRQFILSSKKLLLSDSGFYLCAWTLGTAISGNTIYFGEGSWLTVV.

Concerning this clone itself: An end of the junction differs from the germline gene, which may be a read error. This chain uses TRBV7-7 with TRBJ1-1; tentatively, D is TRBD1 (6 bases). There are 15 residues in the CDR3. CDR1 is SSHAT, CDR2 FNYEAQ, per germline (reference sequence). CDR3 protein: CASSPAEGGGTEAFF. DNA for the CDR3: TGTGCTAGCAGCCCAGCTGAAGGGGGGGGCACTGAAGCTTTCTTT.

The chain carries TRBV19 and TRBJ1-1, with 7 bases lining up with TRBD1. The germline gives CDR1 LNHDA, CDR2 SQIVND (reference sequence). The CDR3 contains 15 residues. V was pared by 7 bases and J by 1 base, with 9 bases of the junction left unmatched. For the CDR3, the DNA is TGTGCCAGTAAAACCAGACGACAGGGGAACACTGAAGCTTTCTTT. Protein sequence: CASKTRRQGNTEAFF.

J is TRBJ1-2 and V is TRBV9; D might be TRBD1 (6 bases). Germline CDR1 is SGDLS and CDR2 is YYNGEE. The V and J ends lost 5 bases and 4 bases respectively, with 27 bases between them. The CDR3 length is 18 residues. The CDR3 loop reads CASRRGAGLVDSAYGYTF. The CDR3 DNA reads TGTGCCAGCAGACGGGGGGCTGGGCTCGTCGACTCTGCCTATGGCTACACCTTC.

The rearrangement uses TRBV5-6 and TRBJ1-2, with unresolved D. The CDR3 has 15 amino acids. The V gene's germline CDR1 is SGHDT and CDR2 YYEEEE. Trimming pared 0 bases from V and 6 bases from J, leaving 15 bases between. The CDR3 DNA reads TGTGCCAGCAGCTTGGTGGTAGCGATGACTAATGGCTACACCTTC. Translated, it gives CASSLVVAMTNGYTF.

The CDR3 bases are TGTGCCAGCAGTTTTCGGGATATCGAGCAGTACTTC. Its protein product is CASSFRDIEQYF. J is TRBJ2-7 and V is TRBV28; TRBD2 might be the D (5 bases). Germline CDR1 is MDHEN and CDR2 is SYDVKM. Trimming removed 3 bases from V and 6 bases from J, with 9 bases in between. CDR3 size: 12 residues.

The chain couples TRBV29-1 to TRBJ2-5; maybe TRBD2 (6 bases). Germline CDR1 SQVTM, CDR2 ANQGSEA. V dropped 7 bases and J dropped 1 base, with 13 bases sitting between them. The CDR3 length is 13 residues. CDR3 DNA: TGCAGCGGTTTGCGGGACCTCCAAGAGACCCAGTACTTC. It specifies CSGLRDLQETQYF.

V and J are TRBV29-1 and TRBJ2-1; a weak D match, TRBD1 (6 bases). Germline loops: CDR1 SQVTM, CDR2 ANQGSEA. V was cut by 4 bases and J by 4 bases, with 11 bases left in between. This CDR3 contains 13 residues. CDR3 sequence: CSVGNREYNEQFF. The CDR3 region has the DNA TGCAGCGTTGGTAACAGGGAATACAATGAGCAGTTCTTC.

The chain combines TRBV7-2 with TRBJ2-5; tentatively, D is TRBD1 (6 bases). The end of the DNA is better explained by TRBJ2-7, so the J call may be wrong. CDR1 and CDR2 from the germline V gene are SGHTA and FQGNSA. The CDR3 sequence is 13 residues long. The CDR3 region has the DNA TGTGCCAGCAGCGCGGTCAGGGGCTACGAGCAGTACTTC. This encodes CASSAVRGYEQYF.